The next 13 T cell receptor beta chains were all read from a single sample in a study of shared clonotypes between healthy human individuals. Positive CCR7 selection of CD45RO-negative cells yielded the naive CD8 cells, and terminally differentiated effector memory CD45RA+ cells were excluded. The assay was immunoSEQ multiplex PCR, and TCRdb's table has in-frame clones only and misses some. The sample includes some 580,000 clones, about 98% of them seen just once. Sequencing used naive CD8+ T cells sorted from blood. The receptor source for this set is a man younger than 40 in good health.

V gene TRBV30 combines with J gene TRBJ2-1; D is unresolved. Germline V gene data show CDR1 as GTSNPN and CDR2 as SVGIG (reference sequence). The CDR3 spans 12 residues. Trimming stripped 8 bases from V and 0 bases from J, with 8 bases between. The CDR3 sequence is CAVVSSYNEQFF. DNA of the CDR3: TGTGCCGTCGTAAGCTCCTACAATGAGCAGTTCTTC.

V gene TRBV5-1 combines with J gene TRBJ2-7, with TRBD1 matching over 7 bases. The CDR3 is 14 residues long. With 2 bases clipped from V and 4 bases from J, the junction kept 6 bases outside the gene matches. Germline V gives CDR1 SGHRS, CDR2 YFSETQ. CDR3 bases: TGCGCCAGCAGCTTCAGAGGGGGCGCATACGAGCAGTACTTC. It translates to CASSFRGGAYEQYF.

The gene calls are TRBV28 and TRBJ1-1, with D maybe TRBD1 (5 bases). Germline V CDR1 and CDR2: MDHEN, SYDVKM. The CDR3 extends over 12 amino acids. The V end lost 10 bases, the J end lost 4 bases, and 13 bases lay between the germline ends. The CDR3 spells CAINAGGTEAFF. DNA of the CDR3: TGTGCCATAAACGCCGGGGGCACTGAAGCTTTCTTT.

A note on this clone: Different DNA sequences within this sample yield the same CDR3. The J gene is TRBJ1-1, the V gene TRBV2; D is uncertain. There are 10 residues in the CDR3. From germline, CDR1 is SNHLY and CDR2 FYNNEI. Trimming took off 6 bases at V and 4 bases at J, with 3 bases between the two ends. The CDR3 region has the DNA TGTGCCAGCAGCGGCACTGAAGCTTTCTTT. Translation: CASSGTEAFF.

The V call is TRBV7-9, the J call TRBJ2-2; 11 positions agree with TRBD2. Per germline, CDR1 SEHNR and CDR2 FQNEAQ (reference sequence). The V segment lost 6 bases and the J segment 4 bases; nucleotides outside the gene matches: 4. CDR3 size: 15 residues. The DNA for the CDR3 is TGTGCCAGCAGTAGACTAGCGGGGATCACCGGGGAGCTGTTTTTT. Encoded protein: CASSRLAGITGELFF.

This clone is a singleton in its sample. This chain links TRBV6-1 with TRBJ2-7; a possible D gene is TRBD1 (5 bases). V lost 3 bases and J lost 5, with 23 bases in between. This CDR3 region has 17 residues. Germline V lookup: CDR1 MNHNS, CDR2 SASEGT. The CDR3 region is CASSEFAPGRAVDEQYF. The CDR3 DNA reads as TGTGCCAGCAGTGAGTTTGCCCCCGGCAGGGCTGTCGACGAGCAGTACTTC.

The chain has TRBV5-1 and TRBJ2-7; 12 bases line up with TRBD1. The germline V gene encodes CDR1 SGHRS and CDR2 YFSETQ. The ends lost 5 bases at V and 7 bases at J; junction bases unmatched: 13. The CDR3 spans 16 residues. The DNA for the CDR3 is TGCGCCAGCAGGGGACAGGGGGCGTCGAAACACGCGGAGCAGTACTTC. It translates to CASRGQGASKHAEQYF.

DNA for the CDR3: TGTGCCAGCTCACCCGGAGAGGACGAAACAGGGTTACCCTACAATGAGCAGTTCTTC. Its translation: CASSPGEDETGLPYNEQFF. The chain links TRBV18 to TRBJ2-1, with a possible D match to TRBD1 (6 bases). V lost 3 bases, J lost 2 bases, and 23 bases lay in between. The CDR3 spans 19 residues. The V gene's germline CDR1 is KGHSH and CDR2 LQKENI.

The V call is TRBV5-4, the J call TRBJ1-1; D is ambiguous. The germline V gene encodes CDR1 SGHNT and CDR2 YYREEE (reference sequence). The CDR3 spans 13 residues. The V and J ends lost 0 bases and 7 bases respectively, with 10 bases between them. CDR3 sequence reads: CASSLVGSSEAFF. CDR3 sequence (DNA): TGTGCCAGCAGCTTGGTCGGGTCCAGTGAAGCTTTCTTT.

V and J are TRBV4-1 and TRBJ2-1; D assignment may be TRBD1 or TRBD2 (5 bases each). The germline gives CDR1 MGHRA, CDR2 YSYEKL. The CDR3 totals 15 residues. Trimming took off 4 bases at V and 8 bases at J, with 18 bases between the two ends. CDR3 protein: CASSPGQGIPDEQFF. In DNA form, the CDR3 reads TGCGCCAGCAGCCCGGGGCAGGGCATCCCGGATGAGCAGTTCTTC.

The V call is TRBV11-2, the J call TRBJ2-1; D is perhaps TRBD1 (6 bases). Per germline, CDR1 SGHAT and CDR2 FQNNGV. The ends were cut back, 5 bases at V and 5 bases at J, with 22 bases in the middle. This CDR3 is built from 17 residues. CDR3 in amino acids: CASSRGGRGLANNEQFF. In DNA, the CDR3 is TGTGCCAGCAGCAGAGGGGGACGGGGATTAGCGAACAATGAGCAGTTCTTC.

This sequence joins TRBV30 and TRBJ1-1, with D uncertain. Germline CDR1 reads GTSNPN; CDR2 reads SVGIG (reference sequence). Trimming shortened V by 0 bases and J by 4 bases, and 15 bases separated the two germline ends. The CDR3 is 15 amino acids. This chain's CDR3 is CAWSVLAGRLTEAFF. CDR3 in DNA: TGTGCCTGGAGTGTACTAGCGGGCAGGCTCACTGAAGCTTTCTTT.

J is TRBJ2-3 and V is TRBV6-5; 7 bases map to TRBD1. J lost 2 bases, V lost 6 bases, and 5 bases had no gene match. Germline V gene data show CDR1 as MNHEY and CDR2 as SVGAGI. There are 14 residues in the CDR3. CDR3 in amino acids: CASRPQGVTDTQYF. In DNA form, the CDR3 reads TGTGCCAGCAGGCCCCAGGGGGTCACAGATACGCAGTATTTT.